A single sample gave rise to the 10 T cell receptor beta chains below, sequenced in a study of CD8 T cells in ankylosing spondylitis. TCRdb re-analysed the 5' RACE reads in MiXCR, keeping a single row per CDR3 protein. The sample yields about 69,000 distinct CDR3 sequences, roughly 5.2% seen once. The source material was blood, either unsorted or a sorted T cell fraction (not recorded which). The receptor set was obtained from a male donor with ankylosing spondylitis or in good health (not recorded which).

This clonotype was recorded many times. The genes are TRBV29-1 and TRBJ1-1; possibly TRBD1 for D (6 bases). The ends were cut back, 7 bases at V and 5 bases at J, with 14 bases in the middle. The CDR3 covers 12 residues. Germline V gene sequence: CDR1 SQVTM, CDR2 ANQGSEA. The CDR3 nucleotides read TGCAGCGCCAACAGGGAGAGGACTGAAGCTTTCTTT. Residues: CSANRERTEAFF.

This clonotype came up many times. The chain joins TRBV28 to TRBJ1-5, with TRBD1 matching over 8 bases. The V segment lost 6 bases and the J segment 6 bases; nucleotides outside the gene matches: 10. The CDR3 loop spans 15 amino acids. CDR1 and CDR2 (germline): MDHEN, SYDVKM. In DNA form, the CDR3 reads TGTGCCAGCAGCCCGACAGGGGCCGTGGGTCAGCCCCAGCATTTT. It yields the protein CASSPTGAVGQPQHF.

In this sample, this clonotype turned up many times. V gene TRBV3-1 combines with J gene TRBJ1-5, with D possibly TRBD1 on 5 matching bases. Germline CDR1 LGHDT, CDR2 YNNKEL (reference sequence). The V end lost 4 bases, the J end lost 9 bases, and 13 bases lay between the germline ends. The CDR3 is 13 amino acids. Here the CDR3 DNA reads TGTGCCAGCAGCCCCGGGACCGCCCGGCCCCAGCATTTT. Protein sequence: CASSPGTARPQHF.

This clonotype was seen ten or more times. This rearrangement joins TRBV20-1 to TRBJ2-7; 7 bases are shared with TRBD1. This CDR3 contains 14 residues. With 0 bases clipped from V and 2 bases from J, the junction kept 4 bases outside the gene matches. Germline CDR1 is DFQATT and CDR2 is SNEGSKA (reference sequence). CDR3 DNA: TGCAGTGCTAGAGATGGGGACAGTCCCTACGAGCAGTACTTC. It codes for CSARDGDSPYEQYF.

This clonotype was seen ten or more times. The chain is built from TRBV24-1 and TRBJ2-7, with 7 nucleotides matching TRBD1. V gave up 7 bases and J gave up 6 bases; unmatched junction bases: 14. Germline loops: CDR1 KGHDR, CDR2 SFDVKD. This CDR3 has 15 residues. The CDR3 nucleotides are TGTGCCACCAGAGTTACCCGACAGGGTATTTGCGAGCAGTACTTC. Its protein product is CATRVTRQGICEQYF.

This clonotype was detected ten times or more. This rearrangement joins TRBV2 to TRBJ2-2; D gene ambiguous. Germline CDR1 and CDR2: SNHLY and FYNNEI. Trimming stripped 8 bases from V and 1 base from J, with 11 bases between. The CDR3 has 14 residues. The CDR3 sequence: CASLKEKNTGELFF. CDR3 in DNA: TGTGCCAGCCTGAAGGAGAAGAACACCGGGGAGCTGTTTTTT.

In its sample, this clonotype was seen many times. The junction departs from germline at one end; a sequencing error may be responsible. The chain employs TRBV20-1 and TRBJ1-1; D might be TRBD1 (5 bases). Germline-derived CDR1 and CDR2 are DFQATT and SNEGSKA (reference sequence). CDR3 length: 12 residues. This CDR3 is CSARIQDTETFF. The CDR3 nucleotides read TGCAGTGCTCGTATACAGGACACTGAAACTTTCTTT.

This clonotype was detected ten times or more. The CDR3 is CASSLGQGSYSGNTIYF. As DNA, the CDR3 is TGTGCCAGCAGCCTTGGACAGGGCTCGTACTCTGGAAACACCATATATTTT. The gene calls are TRBV7-9 and TRBJ1-3; TRBD1 matches at 8 bases. This CDR3 region has 17 residues. Germline V gives CDR1 SEHNR, CDR2 FQNEAQ (reference sequence). Germline trimming cut 5 bases from V and 0 bases from J; bases unmatched to any gene: 9.

This clonotype has at least ten counts. J is TRBJ1-1 and V is TRBV6-5; no clear D gene. CDR3 size: 16 residues. Germline CDR1 MNHEY, CDR2 SVGAGI. V lost 2 bases and J 4 bases, leaving 17 bases between the germline ends. In DNA, the CDR3 is TGTGCCAGCAGTTACGGCCGGGCCGGAGATGTCACTGAAGCTTTCTTT. This translates into CASSYGRAGDVTEAFF.

This clonotype was recorded at least ten times. It is likely a read error, because the conserved phenylalanine at the end of the CDR3 is missing. The genes are TRBV29-1 and TRBJ1-1, with TRBD1 identical over 11 bases. Unmatched junction bases numbered 6, after V lost 7 bases and J lost 5 bases. The CDR3 runs to 13 residues. CDR1 is SQVTM, CDR2 ANQGSEA, per germline. This chain's CDR3 is CSAGQGAVTEAFL. DNA for the CDR3: TGCAGCGCTGGACAGGGGGCAGTAACTGAAGCTTTCCTT.